A selection of T cell receptor beta chains follows, all from one sample in a study of blood T cell repertoires in COVID-19. Assay: immunoSEQ multiplex PCR; the TCRdb copy retains only in-frame clones and omits some. Altogether about 42,000 clones are present, around 89% being singletons, with the ten largest covering 3% to 4.5%. The sequenced sample was peripheral blood. Receptor source: a human donor in a cohort sampled during active COVID-19. The CDR3 runs from the conserved cysteine through the conserved F or W. Each record gives: J gene, D gene, clone size, V gene, CDR3 protein, CDR3 DNA. The D gene is left open where the match is weak. Clone size is not always given. Where it is, it says once, few, many or a class for expanded clones.

j_gene: TRBJ2-7
d_gene: TRBD1
abundance: -
v_gene: TRBV6-2/TRBV6-3
CDR3aa: CASSYWTGSHEQYF
CDR3nt: TGTGCCAGCAGTTACTGGACAGGTTCCCACGAGCAGTACTTC

j_gene: TRBJ2-1
d_gene: TRBD2
abundance: -
v_gene: TRBV5-1
CDR3aa: CASSSDPGGSSYNEQFF
CDR3nt: TGCGCCAGCAGCTCGGATCCCGGGGGGTCCTCCTACAATGAGCAGTTCTTC

j_gene: TRBJ2-3
d_gene: TRBD2
abundance: -
v_gene: TRBV2
CDR3aa: CASSELAGVTDTQYF
CDR3nt: TGTGCCAGCAGTGAGCTAGCGGGAGTCACAGATACGCAGTATTTT

j_gene: TRBJ1-1
d_gene: -
abundance: -
v_gene: TRBV15
CDR3aa: CATSRDTGWNTEAFF
CDR3nt: TGTGCCACCAGCAGAGATACGGGTTGGAACACTGAAGCTTTCTTT

j_gene: TRBJ1-1
d_gene: -
abundance: once
v_gene: TRBV19
CDR3aa: CASSISAYNTEAFF
CDR3nt: TGTGCCAGTAGTATATCCGCCTATAACACTGAAGCTTTCTTT

j_gene: TRBJ2-7
d_gene: -
abundance: -
v_gene: TRBV2
CDR3aa: CASRLVLETYEQYF
CDR3nt: TGTGCCAGCAGGCTAGTACTAGAGACCTACGAGCAGTACTTC

j_gene: TRBJ1-5
d_gene: TRBD1
abundance: -
v_gene: TRBV6-4
CDR3aa: CASSDVTGKVWGSNQPQHF
CDR3nt: TGTGCCAGCAGTGATGTGACAGGGAAGGTTTGGGGCAGCAATCAGCCCCAGCATTTT

j_gene: TRBJ2-1
d_gene: TRBD2
abundance: -
v_gene: TRBV6-5
CDR3aa: CASTGTSLNEQFF
CDR3nt: TGTGCCAGCACCGGGACTAGTTTAAATGAGCAGTTCTTC

j_gene: TRBJ1-2
d_gene: TRBD1
abundance: -
v_gene: TRBV19
CDR3aa: CASINTAGTGYGYTF
CDR3nt: TGTGCCAGTATCAATACCGCCGGGACAGGCTATGGCTACACCTTC

j_gene: TRBJ1-5
d_gene: -
abundance: -
v_gene: TRBV2
CDR3aa: CASSYSSPRQPQHF
CDR3nt: TGTGCCAGCAGTTATTCGTCTCCGCGGCAGCCCCAGCATTTT

j_gene: TRBJ2-7
d_gene: TRBD2
abundance: -
v_gene: TRBV28
CDR3aa: CASNLGTSGSSYEQYF
CDR3nt: TGTGCCAGCAACTTGGGGACTAGCGGGAGTTCCTACGAGCAGTACTTC

j_gene: TRBJ1-1
d_gene: -
abundance: -
v_gene: TRBV6-5
CDR3aa: CASTHRRENTEAFF
CDR3nt: TGTGCCAGCACTCATCGGCGGGAGAACACTGAAGCTTTCTTT

j_gene: TRBJ1-3
d_gene: -
abundance: once
v_gene: TRBV18
CDR3aa: CASSSGHISRNTIYF
CDR3nt: TGTGCCAGCTCCTCGGGACACATCTCAAGAAACACCATATATTTT

j_gene: TRBJ2-3
d_gene: TRBD2
abundance: -
v_gene: TRBV28
CDR3aa: CASSFILAGVPATSTDTQYF
CDR3nt: TGTGCCAGCAGTTTTATTTTAGCGGGAGTCCCCGCTACTAGCACAGATACGCAGTATTTT

j_gene: TRBJ1-3
d_gene: -
abundance: -
v_gene: TRBV3-1/TRBV3-2
CDR3aa: CASSQRPTGNSGNTIYF
CDR3nt: TGTGCCAGCAGCCAGCGCCCAACAGGGAACTCTGGAAACACCATATATTTT

j_gene: TRBJ2-7
d_gene: -
abundance: -
v_gene: TRBV11-2
CDR3aa: CASSPGEQYF
CDR3nt: TGTGCCAGCAGCCCCGGGGAGCAGTACTTC

j_gene: TRBJ1-3
d_gene: TRBD1
abundance: -
v_gene: TRBV28
CDR3aa: CASSPDRVLGNTIYF
CDR3nt: TGTGCCAGCAGTCCGGACAGGGTCCTTGGAAACACCATATATTTT

j_gene: TRBJ1-5
d_gene: -
abundance: -
v_gene: TRBV3-1/TRBV3-2
CDR3aa: CASSQGQGQPQHF
CDR3nt: TGTGCCAGCAGCCAAGGGCAGGGCCAGCCCCAGCATTTT

j_gene: TRBJ2-2
d_gene: TRBD1
abundance: -
v_gene: TRBV7-2
CDR3aa: CASSLGTGMTGELFF
CDR3nt: TGTGCCAGCAGCTTAGGGACAGGGATGACCGGGGAGCTGTTTTTT

j_gene: TRBJ2-1
d_gene: TRBD2
abundance: -
v_gene: TRBV5-8
CDR3aa: CASSLGVGLAIYNEQFF
CDR3nt: TGTGCCAGCAGCTTAGGGGTGGGACTAGCGATCTACAATGAGCAGTTCTTC

j_gene: TRBJ2-3
d_gene: -
abundance: -
v_gene: TRBV5-1
CDR3aa: CASSFTFRRPSTDTQYF
CDR3nt: TGCGCCAGCAGCTTCACATTTCGCAGGCCTAGCACAGATACGCAGTATTTT

j_gene: TRBJ1-2
d_gene: -
abundance: few
v_gene: TRBV2
CDR3aa: CASSLNNYGYTF
CDR3nt: TGTGCCAGCTCCTTAAATAACTATGGCTACACCTTC

j_gene: TRBJ2-3
d_gene: TRBD2
abundance: -
v_gene: TRBV5-1
CDR3aa: CASSSGLAGRTDTQYF
CDR3nt: TGCGCCAGCAGCAGCGGACTAGCGGGACGCACAGATACGCAGTATTTT

j_gene: TRBJ1-3
d_gene: -
abundance: once
v_gene: TRBV7-2
CDR3aa: CASSLGISGNTIYF
CDR3nt: TGTGCCAGCAGCCTCGGGATCTCTGGAAACACCATATATTTT

j_gene: TRBJ2-7
d_gene: TRBD2
abundance: once
v_gene: TRBV5-1
CDR3aa: CASTTSGGAYEQYF
CDR3nt: TGCGCCAGCACGACTAGCGGGGGAGCCTACGAGCAGTACTTC

j_gene: TRBJ2-1
d_gene: TRBD2
abundance: -
v_gene: TRBV11-3
CDR3aa: CASSLDQLAGVFSTYNEQFF
CDR3nt: TGTGCCAGCAGCTTAGATCAATTAGCGGGAGTATTTAGCACCTACAATGAGCAGTTCTTC

j_gene: TRBJ1-1
d_gene: TRBD1
abundance: -
v_gene: TRBV6-5
CDR3aa: CASSFRDRPNTEAFF
CDR3nt: TGTGCCAGCAGCTTTAGGGACAGGCCGAACACTGAAGCTTTCTTT

j_gene: TRBJ1-2
d_gene: TRBD1
abundance: -
v_gene: TRBV9
CDR3aa: CASSVGDSGYGYTF
CDR3nt: TGTGCCAGCAGCGTAGGGGACAGTGGCTATGGCTACACCTTC

j_gene: TRBJ1-4
d_gene: -
abundance: once
v_gene: TRBV19
CDR3aa: CASSLRQTVNEKLFF
CDR3nt: TGTGCCAGTAGTCTACGACAGACTGTTAATGAAAAACTGTTTTTT

j_gene: TRBJ2-3
d_gene: -
abundance: -
v_gene: TRBV5-5
CDR3aa: CASSLGWAGSTDTQYF
CDR3nt: TGTGCCAGCAGCTTGGGTTGGGCAGGGAGCACAGATACGCAGTATTTT

j_gene: TRBJ2-5
d_gene: TRBD2
abundance: once
v_gene: TRBV3-1/TRBV3-2
CDR3aa: CASSHVGLAGVETQYF
CDR3nt: TGTGCCAGCAGCCATGTGGGACTAGCGGGAGTGGAGACCCAGTACTTC

j_gene: TRBJ2-7
d_gene: -
abundance: -
v_gene: TRBV11-1
CDR3aa: CASSLTGNEQYF
CDR3nt: TGTGCCAGCAGCTTAACAGGGAACGAGCAGTACTTC

j_gene: TRBJ1-1
d_gene: -
abundance: -
v_gene: TRBV14
CDR3aa: CASSLLTQGTEAFF
CDR3nt: TGTGCCAGCAGCCTCCTAACCCAGGGGACTGAAGCTTTCTTT

j_gene: TRBJ1-1
d_gene: -
abundance: -
v_gene: TRBV19
CDR3aa: CASSILKNTEAFF
CDR3nt: TGTGCCAGTAGTATTCTAAAGAACACTGAAGCTTTCTTT

j_gene: TRBJ2-2
d_gene: TRBD2
abundance: once
v_gene: TRBV19
CDR3aa: CASSISGGLKAWELFF
CDR3nt: TGTGCCAGTAGTATATCGGGGGGATTAAAGGCGTGGGAGCTGTTTTTT

j_gene: TRBJ1-2
d_gene: -
abundance: few
v_gene: TRBV19
CDR3aa: CASIQETTQHYTF
CDR3nt: TGTGCCAGTATACAGGAAACGACCCAACACTACACCTTC

j_gene: TRBJ1-1
d_gene: TRBD1
abundance: few
v_gene: TRBV13
CDR3aa: CASSPPLDRAPEAFF
CDR3nt: TGTGCCAGCAGCCCTCCCCTTGACAGGGCTCCTGAAGCTTTCTTT

j_gene: TRBJ2-7
d_gene: -
abundance: -
v_gene: TRBV12-3/TRBV12-4
CDR3aa: CASSETTGREQYF
CDR3nt: TGTGCCAGCAGCGAGACGACAGGGAGGGAGCAGTACTTC

j_gene: TRBJ2-7
d_gene: -
abundance: -
v_gene: TRBV10-3
CDR3aa: CAISEPGVYEQYF
CDR3nt: TGTGCCATCAGTGAGCCGGGAGTTTACGAGCAGTACTTC

j_gene: TRBJ2-7
d_gene: TRBD1
abundance: -
v_gene: TRBV7-9
CDR3aa: CASSPERQGPYEQYF
CDR3nt: TGTGCCAGCAGCCCGGAGAGACAGGGACCCTACGAGCAGTACTTC

j_gene: TRBJ1-1
d_gene: -
abundance: -
v_gene: TRBV28
CDR3aa: CASTLTANTEAFF
CDR3nt: TGTGCCAGCACCCTGACAGCGAACACTGAAGCTTTCTTT

j_gene: TRBJ1-2
d_gene: -
abundance: -
v_gene: TRBV5-1
CDR3aa: CASSLVLPGPDFNYGYTF
CDR3nt: TGCGCCAGCAGCTTGGTGTTACCAGGCCCGGATTTTAACTATGGCTACACCTTC

j_gene: TRBJ2-1
d_gene: -
abundance: -
v_gene: TRBV4-1
CDR3aa: CASSQEPGEAYNEQFF
CDR3nt: TGCGCCAGCAGCCAAGAACCGGGAGAGGCCTACAATGAGCAGTTCTTC

j_gene: TRBJ2-7
d_gene: TRBD1
abundance: -
v_gene: TRBV6-5
CDR3aa: CASRTGIGEQYF
CDR3nt: TGTGCCAGCAGGACAGGGATTGGCGAGCAGTACTTC

j_gene: TRBJ1-1
d_gene: TRBD1
abundance: -
v_gene: TRBV6-5
CDR3aa: CASSRDRLNTEAFF
CDR3nt: TGTGCCAGCAGCCGGGACAGGTTGAACACTGAAGCTTTCTTT

j_gene: TRBJ1-1
d_gene: -
abundance: -
v_gene: TRBV12-2
CDR3aa: CASRLECGASPDQNTEAFF
CDR3nt: TGTGCAAGTCGCTTAGAGTGCGGGGCATCACCCGACCAGAACACTGAAGCTTTCTTT

j_gene: TRBJ2-1
d_gene: TRBD2
abundance: -
v_gene: TRBV6-5
CDR3aa: CASSPGLAEPNEQFF
CDR3nt: TGTGCCAGCAGTCCCGGCCTAGCGGAGCCCAATGAGCAGTTCTTC

j_gene: TRBJ1-5
d_gene: TRBD1
abundance: few
v_gene: TRBV30
CDR3aa: CAWSGTGEQPQHF
CDR3nt: TGTGCCTGGAGCGGGACAGGGGAGCAGCCCCAGCATTTT

j_gene: TRBJ2-3
d_gene: -
abundance: -
v_gene: TRBV5-1
CDR3aa: CASYTSLTDTQYF
CDR3nt: TGCGCCAGCTACACTAGCCTGACAGATACGCAGTATTTT

j_gene: TRBJ2-7
d_gene: -
abundance: -
v_gene: TRBV11-2
CDR3aa: CASSLIRGDYEQYF
CDR3nt: TGTGCCAGCAGCTTAATCAGGGGGGACTACGAGCAGTACTTC

j_gene: TRBJ2-3
d_gene: -
abundance: -
v_gene: TRBV11-2
CDR3aa: CASSLKTSTDTQYF
CDR3nt: TGTGCCAGCAGCCTGAAAACTAGCACAGATACGCAGTATTTT

j_gene: TRBJ1-2
d_gene: -
abundance: -
v_gene: TRBV2
CDR3aa: CASSVWQGNYGYTF
CDR3nt: TGTGCCAGCAGTGTTTGGCAGGGCAACTATGGCTACACCTTC

j_gene: TRBJ1-2
d_gene: -
abundance: -
v_gene: TRBV4-2
CDR3aa: CASSQGARGYGYTF
CDR3nt: TGTGCCAGCAGCCAGGGGGCGCGTGGCTATGGCTACACCTTC

j_gene: TRBJ1-2
d_gene: -
abundance: -
v_gene: TRBV10-2
CDR3aa: CASSDYLQGPGGYTF
CDR3nt: TGCGCCAGCAGTGATTACCTACAGGGACCGGGGGGCTACACCTTC